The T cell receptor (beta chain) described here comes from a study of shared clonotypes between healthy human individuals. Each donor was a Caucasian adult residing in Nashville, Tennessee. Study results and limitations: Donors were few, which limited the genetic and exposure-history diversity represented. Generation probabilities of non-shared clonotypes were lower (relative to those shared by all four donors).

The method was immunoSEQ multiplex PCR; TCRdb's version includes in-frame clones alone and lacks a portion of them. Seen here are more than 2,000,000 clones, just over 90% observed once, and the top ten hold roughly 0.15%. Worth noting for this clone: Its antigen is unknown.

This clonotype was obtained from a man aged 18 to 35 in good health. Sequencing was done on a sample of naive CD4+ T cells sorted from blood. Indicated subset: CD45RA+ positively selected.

The CDR3 nucleotides are TGTGCCAGTAGTATGATGGGCGGGGCTGGAGAGACCCAGTACTTC. It encodes CASSMMGGAGETQYF. This chain links TRBV19 with TRBJ2-5, with D maybe TRBD2 (6 bases). The germline V and J ends were trimmed by 3 bases and 4 bases, with 15 bases remaining between them. The CDR3 runs to 15 residues. Per germline, CDR1 LNHDA and CDR2 SQIVND (reference sequence).